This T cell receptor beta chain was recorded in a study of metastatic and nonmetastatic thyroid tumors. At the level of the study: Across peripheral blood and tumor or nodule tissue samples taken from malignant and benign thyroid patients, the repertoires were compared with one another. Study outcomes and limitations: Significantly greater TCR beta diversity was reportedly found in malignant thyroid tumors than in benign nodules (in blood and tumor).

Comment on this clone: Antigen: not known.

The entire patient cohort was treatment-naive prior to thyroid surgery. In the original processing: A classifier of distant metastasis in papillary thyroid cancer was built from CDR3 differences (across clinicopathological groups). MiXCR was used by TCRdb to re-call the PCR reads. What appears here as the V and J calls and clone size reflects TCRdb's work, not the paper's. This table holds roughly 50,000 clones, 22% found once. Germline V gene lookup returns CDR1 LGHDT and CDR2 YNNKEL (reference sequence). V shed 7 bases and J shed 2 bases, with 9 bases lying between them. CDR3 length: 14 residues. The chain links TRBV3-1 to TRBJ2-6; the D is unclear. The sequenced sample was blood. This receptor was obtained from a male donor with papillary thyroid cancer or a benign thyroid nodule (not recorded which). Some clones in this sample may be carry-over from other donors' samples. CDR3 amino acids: CASILETGANVLTF. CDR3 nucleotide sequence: TGTGCCAGCATCCTCGAAACTGGGGCCAACGTCCTGACTTTC.